The 28 T cell receptor beta chains below come from one sample, sequenced in a study of tumor-infiltrating lymphocytes in primary liver carcinoma (dated by TCRdb to the late 2010s). RNA from unsorted whole blood was extracted with TRIzol reagent, and germline DNA was obtained with the DNeasy Blood & Tissue kit. The run used an Illumina HiSeq 2500. TCRbeta-specific cDNA was reverse-transcribed from 500 ng total RNA using a constant-region primer and ProtoScript II reverse transcriptase. The TCRbeta libraries were prepared through three rounds of nested multiplex PCR following a slightly modified ARM-PCR procedure. Each of the first two PCR rounds ran for around 11 cycles and used multiplex TRBV1-TRBV30 forward primers together with a Cbeta reverse primer. TCRdb trimmed public reads at Q25 via fastp, called clones via MiXCR and kept in-frame beta chains. Rows with one shared CDR3 protein collapse into an entry with the most common genes and DNA. The sample records about 330,000 distinct CDR3 sequences, 65% of which are singletons. The top ten clones comprise 5% to 6.5% of the sample.

The sequenced sample was peripheral blood. The receptor set was obtained from a man aged 35 to 55 with primary liver carcinoma and hepatitis B virus infection.

This clonotype was observed many times. The chain links TRBV6-6 to TRBJ2-1, with TRBD1 matching 7 bases. V dropped 4 bases and J dropped 4; count of bases not matched to a gene: 4. The CDR3 loop spans 14 amino acids. The germline V gene encodes CDR1 MNHNY and CDR2 SVGAGI (reference sequence). CDR3 sequence reads: CASSSGQEYNEQFF. CDR3 bases: TGTGCCAGCAGTTCCGGACAGGAGTACAATGAGCAGTTCTTC.

The V and J genes are TRBV5-5 and TRBJ1-4, with 7 bases matching TRBD1. The CDR3 extends over 17 amino acids. Germline values: CDR1 SGHKS, CDR2 YYEKEE (reference sequence). Trimming removed 5 bases from V and 7 bases from J; junction bases left unmatched: 17. The CDR3 DNA is TGTGCCAGCAGTTTAGGTCCCTGGGGGACAGTGATTGAAAAACTGTTTTTT. Translating gives CASSLGPWGTVIEKLFF.

V and J are TRBV28 and TRBJ2-5; D is unresolved. The length of the CDR3 is 15 residues. Germline loops: CDR1 MDHEN, CDR2 SYDVKM. Trimming took off 3 bases at V and 5 bases at J, with 16 bases between the two ends. The CDR3 coding sequence is TGTGCCAGCAGTTTGTCAGACCATAAAGGGGAGACCCAGTACTTC. Its protein product is CASSLSDHKGETQYF. Using reference TRBV28 and TRBJ2-5 for the parts outside the CDR3, the full variable domain is DVKVTQSSRYLVKRTGEKVFLECVQDMDHENMFWYRQDPGLGLRLIYFSYDVKMKEKGDIPEGYSVSREKKERFSLILESASTNQTSMYLCASSLSDHKGETQYFGPGTRLLVL.

As regards this clonotype: This may come from a read error, since a much larger clone is one base off. The rearrangement uses TRBV6-6 and TRBJ1-1; D is possibly TRBD1 (6 bases). The CDR3 is 13 residues long. In germline, CDR1 is MNHNY, CDR2 SVGAGI (reference sequence). Deletions cut 7 bases from V and 1 base from J, with 10 bases between. This chain's CDR3 is CASIPGQNTEAFF. CDR3 DNA sequence: TGTGCCAGCATCCCGGGACAGAACACTGAAGCTTTCTTT.

This clonotype was counted many times. CDR3 residues: CASSFEGQLNYEQYF. In nucleotides, the CDR3 is TGTGCCAGCAGTTTTGAGGGACAGCTTAACTACGAGCAGTACTTC. The V call is TRBV12-3 or TRBV12-4, the J call TRBJ2-7, with 7 bases fitting TRBD1. The junction had 8 bases not matched to a gene; V was cut back by 3 bases and J by 3 bases. This CDR3 is 15 amino acids long.

This clonotype was counted a few times. This chain links TRBV6-1 with TRBJ1-1; unclear D gene. Germline-derived CDR1 and CDR2 are MNHNS and SASEGT. V lost 5 bases to trimming and J lost 0 bases, with 13 bases between them. The CDR3 runs to 15 residues. CDR3 residues: CASSLGLNMNTEAFF. In DNA, the CDR3 is TGTGCCAGCAGTCTTGGACTCAACATGAACACTGAAGCTTTCTTT.

This clonotype has ten or more counts. The CDR3: CASRTPDRVRDEQYF. CDR3 DNA: TGTGCCAGCAGAACGCCGGACAGGGTGAGGGACGAGCAGTACTTC. The chain employs TRBV6-2 or TRBV6-3 and TRBJ2-7; the match to TRBD1 covers 8 bases. In germline, CDR1 is MNHEY, CDR2 SVGEGT. The CDR3 spans 15 residues. V shed 6 bases and J 5 bases; nucleotides not matched to a gene: 12.

This chain joins TRBV6-2 or TRBV6-3 and TRBJ2-7; a possible D gene is TRBD2 (5 bases). The length of the CDR3 is 14 residues. From germline, CDR1 is MNHEY and CDR2 SVGEGT. V was clipped by 9 bases and J by 7 bases, with 22 bases between them. The CDR3, as DNA: TGTGCCAGTGGAGCGGTTTTTCAGTTCGATGAGCAGTACTTC. Its protein product is CASGAVFQFDEQYF.

About this clonotype itself: Being one base from a much bigger clone, this may be a read error. The chain couples TRBV6-5 to TRBJ1-6, with D uncertain. Germline assignment: CDR1 MNHEY and CDR2 SVGAGI. The CDR3 loop spans 13 amino acids. CDR3 DNA sequence: TGTGCCAACAGTTCGGGGTTCAATTCACCCCTCCACTTT. The encoded protein is CANSSGFNSPLHF.

With regard to this clonotype: Sequence at one end of the junction differs from germline and may be a read error. The J gene is TRBJ2-1, the V gene TRBV11-1; either TRBD1 or TRBD2 may supply D (6 bases each). The CDR3 totals 15 residues. CDR1 and CDR2 (germline): SGHAT, FQDESV (reference sequence). CDR3 bases: TGTGCCAGCAGCTCCCGGGGGCGCTCATACAGTGAGCAGTTCTTC. This encodes CASSSRGRSYSEQFF. The whole variable domain, filled in from reference TRBV11-1 and TRBJ2-1, reads EAEVAQSPRYKITEKSQAVAFWCDPISGHATLYWYRQILGQGPELLVQFQDESVVDDSQLPKDRFSAERLKGVDSTLKIQPAELGDSAMYLCASSSRGRSYSEQFFGPGTRLTVL.

In this sample, this clonotype turned up once. Mismatch with germline at one junction end may stem from a read error. The gene calls are TRBV11-3 and TRBJ1-2; 8 positions match TRBD1. The CDR3 sequence is 11 residues long. CDR1 and CDR2 (germline): SGHNT, YENEEA. In DNA form, the CDR3 reads TGTGCAAGCCACAGGGGGTATGGCTACGCCTTC. Translated: CASHRGYGYAF.

As to this clonotype: Since a much larger clone is just one base distant, this may be a read error. CDR3 residues: CASSYLRACEQYF. In DNA form, the CDR3 reads TGTGCCAGCAGTTACCTAAGAGCGTGCGAGCAGTACTTC. V and J are TRBV6-6 and TRBJ2-7; D is undetermined. The CDR3 consists of 13 residues. In germline, CDR1 is MNHNY, CDR2 SVGAGI (reference sequence). Trimming removed 2 bases from V and 6 bases from J, with 11 bases in between.

About this clonotype itself: This sequence may be a read error, since a much larger clone differs from it by one base. V usage is TRBV6-5 and J usage is TRBJ1-2; D may be TRBD1 (6 bases). The germline V gene has CDR1 MNHEY and CDR2 SVGAGI. This CDR3 has 14 amino acids. DNA of the CDR3: TGTGCCAGCAGTTCCCCGGGGGCTAACTATGGCTGCACCTTC. Translation gives CASSSPGANYGCTF.

Note on this clonotype: Its ends do not fully match the called genes, so a read error is possible. The gene calls are TRBV5-1 and TRBJ2-3; TRBD2 might be the D (5 bases). This CDR3 comprises 14 residues. Germline CDR1 is SGHRS and CDR2 is YFSETQ. As DNA, the CDR3 is TGCGCCAACAGCCGGGGAACTAGCACAGATACGCAGTATTTT. This translates into CANSRGTSTDTQYF.

The chain joins TRBV11-2 to TRBJ2-1; D possibly corresponds to TRBD1 (5 bases). Trimming stripped 5 bases from V and 5 bases from J, with 16 bases between. CDR3 length: 15 amino acids. The germline CDR1 and CDR2 sequences are SGHAT and FQNNGV. The CDR3 bases are TGTGCCAGCAGCGGGTACAGGTCTAGAAACAATGAGCAGTTCTTC. This sequence encodes CASSGYRSRNNEQFF.

This chain joins TRBV11-2 and TRBJ2-1; 9 nucleotides agree with TRBD2. CDR3 length equals 19 residues. In germline, CDR1 is SGHAT, CDR2 FQNNGV. The V and J ends lost 4 bases and 14 bases, in that order; junction bases with no gene match: 27. This CDR3 is CASSYQGRLAGKFYNDEFF. The CDR3 nucleotides are TGTGCCAGCAGCTACCAAGGTCGGCTAGCGGGAAAGTTCTACAATGATGAGTTCTTC.

This clonotype has at least ten counts. This sequence joins TRBV6-6 and TRBJ1-4; no clear D gene. With 7 bases removed from V and 8 bases from J, the gap between germline ends came to 14 bases. The germline V gene has CDR1 MNHNY and CDR2 SVGAGI (reference sequence). The CDR3 is made up of 13 amino acids. CDR3 region: CASTGGGGEKLFF. The CDR3 nucleotides read TGTGCCAGCACCGGTGGCGGAGGGGAAAAACTGTTTTTT.

As to this clonotype: As the CDR3 is not closed by the conserved phenylalanine or tryptophan, this likely results from a read error. V and J are TRBV11-2 and TRBJ2-7; 10 positions agree with TRBD1. This CDR3 contains 14 residues. V trimming: 6 bases; J trimming: 4 bases; junction bases outside the gene matches: 6. The germline V gene has CDR1 SGHAT and CDR2 FQNNGV. Here the CDR3 reads CASSAPGQGYEQYL. The CDR3 DNA reads TGTGCCAGCAGTGCTCCGGGACAGGGGTACGAGCAGTACTTG.

This clonotype was found many times. The chain links TRBV10-1 to TRBJ2-7, with a weak D call TRBD1 (6 bases). The CDR3 has 15 amino acids. The germline CDR1 and CDR2 sequences are WNHNN and SYGVQD (reference sequence). V dropped 6 bases and J dropped 3 bases, with 18 bases sitting between them. The CDR3 reads CASSEDSPEGYEQYF. As DNA, the CDR3 is TGCGCCAGCAGCGAGGACAGCCCTGAGGGCTACGAGCAGTACTTC.

This chain links TRBV11-2 with TRBJ2-7; 14 bases line up with TRBD2. The germline V gene encodes CDR1 SGHAT and CDR2 FQNNGV. CDR3 length: 14 amino acids. V was pared by 6 bases and J by 10 bases, with 8 bases of the junction left unmatched. CDR3 region: CASSGTSGGVDQYF. The CDR3 nucleotides read TGTGCCAGCAGTGGGACTAGCGGGGGCGTCGATCAGTACTTC.

The sample holds many counts of this clonotype. The junction departs from germline at one end; a sequencing error may be responsible. The V and J genes are TRBV11-2 and TRBJ2-1, with TRBD2 as a possible D gene (5 bases). CDR1 SGHAT and CDR2 FQNNGV come from the germline V gene. This CDR3 spans 17 amino acids. CDR3 loop: CASSIDSAVWAHNEQFF. CDR3 in DNA: TGTGCCAGCAGCATAGACTCAGCGGTTTGGGCACACAATGAGCAGTTCTTC.

Points on this clonotype: A much larger clone lies one base from this, so it may be a read error. The V call is TRBV14, the J call TRBJ1-1, with D possibly matching TRBD1 (5 bases). The CDR3 sequence is 15 residues long. The V end was cut by 7 bases, the J end by 0 bases, with 15 bases between. Germline V CDR1 and CDR2: SGHDN, FVKESK. The CDR3 bases are TGTGCCAGCATCCCTACAGGAGACATGAACACTGAAGCTTTCTTT. This translates into CASIPTGDMNTEAFF.

This clonotype was seen repeatedly, ten times or more. The chain combines TRBV7-9 with TRBJ1-1; D is unresolved. V was pared by 4 bases and J by 8 bases, with 8 bases between. The CDR3 runs to 11 residues. Germline CDR1 and CDR2: SEHNR and FQNEAQ (reference sequence). The CDR3 DNA follows: TGTGCCAGCAGCTCTCAGAGAGAAGCTTTCTTT. As protein: CASSSQREAFF.

The chain is built from TRBV7-9 and TRBJ2-7, with 7 bases that match TRBD2. V shed 8 bases, J shed 3 bases, and the junction held 10 bases outside the gene matches. Per germline, CDR1 SEHNR and CDR2 FQNEAQ (reference sequence). This CDR3 contains 14 residues. The CDR3 loop reads CASGRTGGNYEQYF. The CDR3 DNA sequence: TGTGCCAGCGGCAGAACGGGAGGCAACTACGAGCAGTACTTC.

In regard to this clonotype: The junction and the germline gene differ at one end; a read error may be behind it. V is TRBV11-2 and J is TRBJ2-7, with unresolved D. Per germline, CDR1 SGHAT and CDR2 FQNNGV. CDR3 size: 12 residues. The CDR3 region is CATGSLSYEQYF. Written as DNA, the CDR3 is TGTGCCACAGGAAGTCTCTCCTACGAGCAATACTTC.

This clonotype occurred a few times. This could be a read error, since a much larger clone is one nucleotide away. This chain links TRBV4-2 with TRBJ2-7; D perhaps matches TRBD1 (5 bases). CDR1 is LGHNA, CDR2 YNFKEQ, per germline. This CDR3 region has 13 residues. V was shortened by 8 bases and J by 5 bases, with 16 bases between the two germline ends. CDR3 in DNA: TGTGCCAGCTTATCAGGGAATGGTGACGAGCAGTACTTC. It encodes CASLSGNGDEQYF.

The chain couples TRBV5-1 to TRBJ2-7; tentative D call: TRBD1 (5 bases). The CDR3 loop spans 14 amino acids. Trimming removed 0 bases at V and 1 base at J, with 8 bases between. The germline gives CDR1 SGHRS, CDR2 YFSETQ. The CDR3 DNA sequence: TGCGCCAGCAGCTTGGAAGACAGTTCCTACGAGCAGTACTTC. This codes for CASSLEDSSYEQYF. Together with reference TRBV5-1 and TRBJ2-7, the CDR3 gives the full variable domain: KAGVTQTPRYLIKTRGQQVTLSCSPISGHRSVSWYQQTPGQGLQFLFEYFSETQRNKGNFPGRFSGRQFSNSRSEMNVSTLELGDSALYLCASSLEDSSYEQYFGPGTRLTVT.

This chain links TRBV10-1 with TRBJ1-3; D possibly corresponds to TRBD1 (5 bases). The CDR3 is 14 amino acids. V was pared by 3 bases and J by 0 bases, with 6 bases between. The V gene's germline CDR1 is WNHNN and CDR2 SYGVQD (reference sequence). For the CDR3, the DNA is TGCGCCAGCAGTGAAGGACACTCTGGAAACACCATATATTTT. Translated: CASSEGHSGNTIYF.